The 32 T cell receptor beta chains in this list originate from one sample, sequenced in a study of T cell responses to AZD1222 COVID-19 vaccine. TCRdb's copy holds only in-frame clones and misses some; the assay was immunoSEQ multiplex PCR. Of more than 100,000 clones listed, about 90% are singletons. The source was peripheral blood, collected on day 0 of AZD1222 vaccination. Receptors were obtained from an adult in good health.

V is TRBV6-1 and J is TRBJ1-1, with 9 bases that match TRBD1. Per the germline V gene, CDR1 is MNHNS and CDR2 is SASEGT. Trimming removed 2 bases from V and 5 bases from J; junction bases left unmatched: 6. This CDR3 spans 15 amino acids. The CDR3: CASSERGGQGTEAFF. The CDR3 DNA sequence: TGTGCCAGCAGTGAAAGGGGGGGACAGGGTACTGAAGCTTTCTTT.

This clone showed up just once. The rearrangement joins TRBV7-2 to TRBJ2-4; 9 bases are shared with TRBD2. The CDR3 spans 12 residues. Trimming at V came to 1 base and at J to 16 bases, leaving 5 bases not matched to a gene. Germline assignment: CDR1 SGHTA and CDR2 FQGNSA. Here the CDR3 reads CASSLVDSGRYF. The CDR3 region has the DNA TGTGCCAGCAGCTTAGTGGATAGCGGGAGATACTTC.

The rearrangement joins TRBV7-2 to TRBJ2-7; tentative D call: TRBD2 (7 bases). The CDR3 spans 13 residues. Trimming shortened V by 5 bases and J by 7 bases, and 15 bases separated the two germline ends. Germline CDR1 reads SGHTA; CDR2 reads FQGNSA. CDR3 sequence (DNA): TGTGCCAGCAGCGCCGCGGGGGCGGGGGAGCAGTACTTC. It specifies CASSAAGAGEQYF.

The chain uses TRBV5-1 and TRBJ2-5, with D perhaps given as TRBD1 or TRBD2 (5 bases each). Germline V gene sequence: CDR1 SGHRS, CDR2 YFSETQ. Trimming took 5 bases from V and 3 from J, leaving 11 bases between them. This CDR3 is 13 amino acids long. CDR3: CASRGTAEETQYF. In DNA, the CDR3 is TGCGCCAGCAGGGGGACGGCGGAAGAGACCCAGTACTTC. The variable domain in full, completed from reference TRBV5-1 and TRBJ2-5, reads KAGVTQTPRYLIKTRGQQVTLSCSPISGHRSVSWYQQTPGQGLQFLFEYFSETQRNKGNFPGRFSGRQFSNSRSEMNVSTLELGDSALYLCASRGTAEETQYFGPGTRLLVL.

This rearrangement joins TRBV10-3 to TRBJ1-5, with 7 positions matching TRBD1. CDR3 size: 15 residues. J lost 2 bases, V lost 2 bases, and 3 bases had no gene match. The V gene's germline CDR1 is ENHRY and CDR2 SYGVKD. The CDR3 is CAISERGLGNQPQHF. As DNA, the CDR3 is TGTGCCATCAGTGAGAGGGGGCTCGGCAATCAGCCCCAGCATTTT.

CDR3 DNA sequence: TGTGCCAGCAGTTACTCTACGGGAGGCGAGCAGTACTTC. Protein sequence: CASSYSTGGEQYF. This chain uses TRBV6-5 with TRBJ2-7; 7 bases are shared with TRBD2. This CDR3 region has 13 residues. In germline, CDR1 is MNHEY, CDR2 SVGAGI. The J segment lost 6 bases and the V segment lost 0 bases, leaving 2 bases of the junction unmatched.

V gene TRBV5-1 combines with J gene TRBJ2-2, with TRBD2 identical over 7 bases. This CDR3 contains 16 residues. Germline-derived CDR1 and CDR2 are SGHRS and YFSETQ. V was clipped by 0 bases and J by 4 bases; unmatched bases: 6. CDR3 amino acids: CASSLAEAGATGELFF. CDR3 DNA: TGCGCCAGCAGCTTGGCCGAGGCGGGAGCCACCGGGGAGCTGTTTTTT.

This chain links TRBV2 with TRBJ1-6; unclear D gene. Between the trimmed V and J ends, which lost 10 bases and 7 bases, there was a span of 17 bases. CDR1 is SNHLY and CDR2 is FYNNEI in the germline V gene. This CDR3 is 14 amino acids long. The CDR3 DNA follows: TGTGCCACCTCCCAAACGGGGTTCAATTCACCCCTCCACTTT. It yields the protein CATSQTGFNSPLHF.

This chain uses TRBV9 with TRBJ1-1, with D unclear. This CDR3 region has 14 residues. CDR1 and CDR2 from the germline V gene are SGDLS and YYNGEE. Trimming left V 2 bases short and J 2 bases short, with 10 bases between. The chain's CDR3 is CASSVSWANTEAFF. DNA of the CDR3: TGTGCCAGCAGCGTTTCCTGGGCCAACACTGAAGCTTTCTTT.

V usage is TRBV21-1 and J usage is TRBJ2-5; the D call TRBD1 from the table was never checked on the DNA. TRBV21-1 is classified as a pseudogene. This CDR3 has 9 amino acids. The CDR3 loop reads CAAGETQYF. CDR3 coding DNA: TGTGCCGCAGGGGAGACCCAGTACTTC.

The CDR3 loop is CASSLGLGSLPEQFF. The DNA of the CDR3 is TGTGCCAGCAGCTTGGGACTAGGGAGCCTTCCTGAGCAGTTCTTC. The rearrangement uses TRBV5-8 and TRBJ2-1; possibly TRBD2 for D (6 bases). The CDR3 length is 15 residues. V was shortened by 0 bases and J by 9 bases, with 16 bases between the two germline ends. In germline, CDR1 is SGHTS, CDR2 YDEGEE.

The chain links TRBV4-1 to TRBJ1-5, with D possibly TRBD1 on 5 matching bases. The germline CDR1 and CDR2 sequences are MGHRA and YSYEKL. Trimming shortened V by 1 base and J by 4 bases, and 11 bases separated the two germline ends. The CDR3 runs to 15 residues. CDR3 in DNA: TGCGCCAGCAGCCAAGGAGTACCAGGGAATCAGCCCCAGCATTTT. Encoded protein: CASSQGVPGNQPQHF.

This chain joins TRBV5-6 and TRBJ1-4; D is unresolved. There are 16 residues in the CDR3. CDR1 and CDR2 from the germline V gene are SGHDT and YYEEEE. Trimming left V 4 bases short and J 2 bases short, with 15 bases between. For the CDR3, the DNA is TGTGCCAGCAGCCTTTTAGGTTTGAGTACTAATGAAAAACTGTTTTTT. This gives the protein CASSLLGLSTNEKLFF. Full variable domain (remainder filled in from reference TRBV5-6 and TRBJ1-4): DAGVTQSPTHLIKTRGQQVTLRCSPKSGHDTVSWYQQALGQGPQFIFQYYEEEERQRGNFPDRFSGHQFPNYSSELNVNALLLGDSALYLCASSLLGLSTNEKLFFGSGTQLSVL.

V is TRBV7-9 and J is TRBJ2-1; TRBD1 might be the D (6 bases). The V gene lost 1 base and the J gene lost 9 bases, with 16 bases spanning the gap. Germline V gene lookup returns CDR1 SEHNR and CDR2 FQNEAQ (reference sequence). The length of the CDR3 is 15 residues. CDR3 protein: CASSLVAPGTTEQFF. The CDR3, as DNA: TGTGCCAGCAGCTTAGTGGCTCCCGGGACAACTGAGCAGTTCTTC.

V and J are TRBV5-5 and TRBJ1-1, with D maybe TRBD1 (5 bases). Germline V CDR1 and CDR2: SGHKS, YYEKEE (reference sequence). The CDR3 sequence is 14 residues long. The V end was cut by 4 bases, the J end by 0 bases, with 10 bases between. The CDR3 DNA sequence: TGTGCCAGCAGCAAAGGGACGGTGAACACTGAAGCTTTCTTT. Residues: CASSKGTVNTEAFF.

This rearrangement joins TRBV30 to TRBJ2-7, with TRBD2 as a possible D gene (7 bases). V lost 0 bases and J lost 0, with 15 bases in between. The CDR3 is 16 amino acids. Looked up from germline, CDR1 is GTSNPN and CDR2 is SVGIG (reference sequence). The CDR3 DNA follows: TGTGCCTGGAGTGTAGGGGGGGCTAGTGCCTCCTACGAGCAGTACTTC. Protein sequence: CAWSVGGASASYEQYF.

The chain couples TRBV9 to TRBJ2-3; D is uncertain. The germline gives CDR1 SGDLS, CDR2 YYNGEE. The CDR3 sequence is 15 residues long. V shed 0 bases and J shed 2 bases, with 10 bases lying between them. The CDR3 protein is CASSVAPGTTDTQYF. CDR3 nucleotides: TGTGCCAGCAGCGTAGCGCCAGGTACCACAGATACGCAGTATTTT.

This chain links TRBV7-9 with TRBJ2-1, with D possibly matching TRBD1 (5 bases). The CDR3 covers 15 residues. The V gene's germline CDR1 is SEHNR and CDR2 FQNEAQ (reference sequence). V was shortened by 1 base and J by 1 base, with 8 bases between the two germline ends. The chain's CDR3 is CASSLDAGSYNEQFF. Here the CDR3 DNA reads TGTGCCAGCAGCTTAGATGCAGGGTCCTACAATGAGCAGTTCTTC.

This chain connects TRBV5-6 to TRBJ2-7; D gene ambiguous. The V and J ends lost 4 bases and 1 base respectively, with 15 bases between them. The CDR3 is 15 residues long. Germline values: CDR1 SGHDT, CDR2 YYEEEE. CDR3 loop: CASSPTDGRSYEQYF. CDR3 sequence (DNA): TGTGCCAGCAGCCCTACGGACGGCAGATCCTACGAGCAGTACTTC.

The CDR3 sequence is CSVGQAAGGGTNEKLFF. CDR3 coding DNA: TGCAGCGTTGGCCAGGCGGCAGGGGGGGGAACTAATGAAAAACTGTTTTTT. The chain recombines TRBV29-1 with TRBJ1-4, with 7 nucleotides matching TRBD1. This CDR3 spans 17 amino acids. Germline lookup yields CDR1 SQVTM and CDR2 ANQGSEA. Trimming removed 4 bases from V and 1 base from J; junction bases left unmatched: 12.

The chain recombines TRBV18 with TRBJ1-6; D gene unclear. Trimming cost V 2 bases and J 0 bases, with 11 bases left between them. The CDR3 runs to 17 residues. Germline CDR1 and CDR2: KGHSH and LQKENI. In DNA form, the CDR3 reads TGTGCCAGCTCACCATTGGAAGGGAGCTCCTATAATTCACCCCTCCACTTT. Amino acids: CASSPLEGSSYNSPLHF.

This rearrangement joins TRBV6-5 to TRBJ1-2; TRBD1 is a possible D gene (5 bases). In germline, CDR1 is MNHEY, CDR2 SVGAGI. V was pared by 5 bases and J by 8 bases, with 18 bases between. The length of the CDR3 is 14 residues. The DNA of the CDR3 is TGTGCCAGCAGTCCCGCCTGGGACTGGCGGGGCTACACCTTC. Translated, it gives CASSPAWDWRGYTF.

V is TRBV2 and J is TRBJ1-1, with 7 bases identical to TRBD1. This CDR3 has 13 amino acids. The germline CDR1 and CDR2 sequences are SNHLY and FYNNEI. V lost 4 bases to trimming and J lost 5 bases; unmatched junction nucleotides: 4. The chain's CDR3 is CASSALQGTEAFF. CDR3 in DNA: TGTGCCAGCAGTGCTTTACAGGGGACTGAAGCTTTCTTT.

V gene TRBV4-1 combines with J gene TRBJ2-2; D remains unclear. The CDR3 has 15 residues. CDR1 MGHRA and CDR2 YSYEKL come from the germline V gene. V lost 0 bases and J lost 3, with 8 bases in between. CDR3 coding DNA: TGCGCCAGCAGCCAAGATTGGAGAGACACCGGGGAGCTGTTTTTT. It yields the protein CASSQDWRDTGELFF.

The rearrangement joins TRBV2 to TRBJ2-5, with 7 bases aligning to TRBD2. Germline trimming cut 0 bases from V and 9 bases from J; bases unmatched to any gene: 7. Germline loops: CDR1 SNHLY, CDR2 FYNNEI. The CDR3 sequence is 14 residues long. CDR3 region: CASSEALFSGAQYF. The CDR3 DNA follows: TGTGCCAGCAGTGAAGCGCTCTTCAGCGGGGCCCAGTACTTC. Full variable domain (outside the CDR3, taken from reference TRBV2 and TRBJ2-5): EPEVTQTPSHQVTQMGQEVILRCVPISNHLYFYWYRQILGQKVEFLVSFYNNEISEKSEIFDDQFSVERPDGSNFTLKIRSTKLEDSAMYFCASSEALFSGAQYFGPGTRLLVL.

This chain links TRBV19 with TRBJ1-6; TRBD1 might be the D (5 bases). V was shortened by 7 bases and J by 7 bases, with 14 bases between the two germline ends. The germline gives CDR1 LNHDA, CDR2 SQIVND (reference sequence). The CDR3 extends over 14 amino acids. CDR3 residues: CASNSGIANSPLHF. DNA for the CDR3: TGTGCCAGTAACTCAGGGATTGCAAATTCACCCCTCCACTTT. The variable domain in full, completed from reference TRBV19 and TRBJ1-6, reads DGGITQSPKYLFRKEGQNVTLSCEQNLNHDAMYWYRQDPGQGLRLIYYSQIVNDFQKGDIAEGYSVSREKKESFPLTVTSAQKNPTAFYLCASNSGIANSPLHFGNGTRLTVT.

This rearrangement joins TRBV24-1 to TRBJ2-7, with D unclear. Germline V lookup: CDR1 KGHDR, CDR2 SFDVKD. CDR3 length: 12 residues. V was trimmed by 10 bases and J by 3 bases, leaving 12 bases between them. In nucleotides, the CDR3 is TGTGCCACACAAGGGAACGGCTACGAGCAGTACTTC. Protein: CATQGNGYEQYF.

The chain employs TRBV19 and TRBJ2-7; perhaps TRBD1 as D (6 bases). Germline V gene sequence: CDR1 LNHDA, CDR2 SQIVND (reference sequence). V lost 5 bases, J lost 2 bases, and 13 bases lay in between. CDR3 size: 14 residues. This chain's CDR3 is CASSQPGHPYEQYF. In DNA, the CDR3 is TGTGCCAGTAGTCAACCGGGACACCCCTACGAGCAGTACTTC.

The chain employs TRBV4-2 and TRBJ1-4; D gene ambiguous. The CDR3 loop spans 17 amino acids. V lost 2 bases, J lost 3 bases, and 16 bases lay in between. Germline CDR1 and CDR2: LGHNA and YNFKEQ. Written as DNA, the CDR3 is TGTGCCAGCAGCCAACGGGCCTCGACACCGTCTAATGAAAAACTGTTTTTT. It codes for CASSQRASTPSNEKLFF.

V gene TRBV19 combines with J gene TRBJ2-7, with D maybe TRBD1 (6 bases). CDR3 length: 15 amino acids. Germline lookup yields CDR1 LNHDA and CDR2 SQIVND (reference sequence). V was cut by 6 bases and J by 6 bases, with 21 bases left in between. CDR3 loop: CASSEDLGGSPEQYF. CDR3 coding DNA: TGTGCCAGTAGCGAAGACCTAGGGGGATCGCCCGAGCAGTACTTC. Supplemented by reference TRBV19 and TRBJ2-7, the full variable domain reads DGGITQSPKYLFRKEGQNVTLSCEQNLNHDAMYWYRQDPGQGLRLIYYSQIVNDFQKGDIAEGYSVSREKKESFPLTVTSAQKNPTAFYLCASSEDLGGSPEQYFGPGTRLTVT.

The V gene is TRBV4-3, the J gene TRBJ2-7, with TRBD2 identical over 10 bases. The CDR3 is made up of 17 amino acids. V lost 4 bases and J lost 2; bases outside the gene matches: 11. Per germline, CDR1 LGHNA and CDR2 YSLEER. The CDR3: CASSPSHLAGVTYEQYF. CDR3 coding DNA: TGCGCCAGCAGCCCATCTCATCTAGCGGGGGTGACCTACGAGCAGTACTTC.

The genes are TRBV13 and TRBJ2-1, with no clear D. Germline V gene lookup returns CDR1 PRHDT and CDR2 FYEKMQ (reference sequence). The V gene lost 3 bases and the J gene lost 0 bases, with 12 bases spanning the gap. There are 16 residues in the CDR3. The CDR3 coding sequence is TGTGCCAGCAGCTTTACGGTGACACGCTCCTACAATGAGCAGTTCTTC. This sequence encodes CASSFTVTRSYNEQFF.